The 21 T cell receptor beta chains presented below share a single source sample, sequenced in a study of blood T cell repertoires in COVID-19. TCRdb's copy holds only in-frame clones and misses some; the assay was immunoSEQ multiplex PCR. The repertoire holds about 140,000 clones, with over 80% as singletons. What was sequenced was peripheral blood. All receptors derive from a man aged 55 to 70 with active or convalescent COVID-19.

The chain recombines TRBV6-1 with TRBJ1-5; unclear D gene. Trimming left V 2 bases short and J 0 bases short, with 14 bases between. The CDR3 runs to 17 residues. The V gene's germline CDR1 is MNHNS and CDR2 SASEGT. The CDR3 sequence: CASSELVAVNSNQPQHF. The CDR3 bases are TGTGCCAGCAGTGAACTGGTTGCAGTTAATAGCAATCAGCCCCAGCATTTT.

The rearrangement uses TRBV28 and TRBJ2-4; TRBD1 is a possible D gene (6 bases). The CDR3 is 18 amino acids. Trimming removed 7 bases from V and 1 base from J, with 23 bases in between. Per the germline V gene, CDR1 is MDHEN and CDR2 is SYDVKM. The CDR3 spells CASTSPGAKAGAKNIQYF. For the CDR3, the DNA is TGTGCCAGCACCTCGCCAGGGGCGAAAGCCGGGGCCAAAAACATTCAGTACTTC.

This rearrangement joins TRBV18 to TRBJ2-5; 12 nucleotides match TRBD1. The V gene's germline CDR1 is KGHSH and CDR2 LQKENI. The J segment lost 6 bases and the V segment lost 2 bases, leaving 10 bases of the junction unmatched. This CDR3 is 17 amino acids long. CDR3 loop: CASSPSGGTGGLKTQYF. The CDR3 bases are TGTGCCAGCTCACCATCGGGCGGGACAGGGGGCTTAAAGACCCAGTACTTC. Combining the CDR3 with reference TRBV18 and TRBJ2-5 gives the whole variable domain NAGVMQNPRHLVRRRGQEARLRCSPMKGHSHVYWYRQLPEEGLKFMVYLQKENIIDESGMPKERFSAEFPKEGPSILRIQQVVRGDSAAYFCASSPSGGTGGLKTQYFGPGTRLLVL.

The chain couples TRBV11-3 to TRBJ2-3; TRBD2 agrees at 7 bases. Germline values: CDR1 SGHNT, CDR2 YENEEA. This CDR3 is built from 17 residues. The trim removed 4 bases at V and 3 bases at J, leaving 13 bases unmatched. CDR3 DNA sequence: TGTGCCAGCAGCTCCGGAAAGGCGGGAGTTTTAACAGATACGCAGTATTTT. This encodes CASSSGKAGVLTDTQYF. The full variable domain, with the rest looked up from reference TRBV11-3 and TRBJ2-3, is EAGVVQSPRYKIIEKKQPVAFWCNPISGHNTLYWYLQNLGQGPELLIRYENEEAVDDSQLPKDRFSAERLKGVDSTLKIQPAELGDSAVYLCASSSGKAGVLTDTQYFGPGTRLTVL.

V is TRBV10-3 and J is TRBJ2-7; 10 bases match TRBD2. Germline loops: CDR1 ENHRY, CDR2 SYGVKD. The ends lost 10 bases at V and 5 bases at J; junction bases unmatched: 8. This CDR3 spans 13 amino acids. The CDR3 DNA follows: TGTGCCACTTGGACTAGCGGAATTAACGAGCAGTACTTC. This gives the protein CATWTSGINEQYF.

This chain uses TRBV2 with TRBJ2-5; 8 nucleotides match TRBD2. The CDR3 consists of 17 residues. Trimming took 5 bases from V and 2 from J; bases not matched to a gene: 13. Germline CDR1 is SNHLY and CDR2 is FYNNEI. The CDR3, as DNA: TGTGCCAGCAGTTCACGGGGGGGGGCAGCACAGCAAGAGACCCAGTACTTC. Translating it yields CASSSRGGAAQQETQYF. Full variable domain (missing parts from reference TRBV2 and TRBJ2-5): EPEVTQTPSHQVTQMGQEVILRCVPISNHLYFYWYRQILGQKVEFLVSFYNNEISEKSEIFDDQFSVERPDGSNFTLKIRSTKLEDSAMYFCASSSRGGAAQQETQYFGPGTRLLVL.

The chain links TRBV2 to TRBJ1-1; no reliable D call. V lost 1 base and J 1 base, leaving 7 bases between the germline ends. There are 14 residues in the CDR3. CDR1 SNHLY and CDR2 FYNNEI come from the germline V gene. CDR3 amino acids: CASSEVGANTEAFF. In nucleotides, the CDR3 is TGTGCCAGCAGTGAAGTGGGAGCGAACACTGAAGCTTTCTTT.

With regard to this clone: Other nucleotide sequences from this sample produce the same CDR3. The CDR3 is CASSYGTSFTDTQYF. The CDR3 DNA follows: TGTGCCAGCAGCTATGGGACTAGTTTTACAGATACGCAGTATTTT. V usage is TRBV7-6 and J usage is TRBJ2-3, with 8 bases matching TRBD2. CDR1 is SGHVS, CDR2 FNYEAQ, per germline. The CDR3 totals 15 residues. After removal of 4 bases from V and 3 bases from J, the junction contained 6 bases not matched to a gene.

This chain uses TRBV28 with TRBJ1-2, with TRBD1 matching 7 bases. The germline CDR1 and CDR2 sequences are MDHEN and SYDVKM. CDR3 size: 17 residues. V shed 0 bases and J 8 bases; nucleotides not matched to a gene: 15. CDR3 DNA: TGTGCCAGCAGTTTATGGGACGGCAGGGGCAGGGGGGAAGGCTACACCTTC. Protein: CASSLWDGRGRGEGYTF.

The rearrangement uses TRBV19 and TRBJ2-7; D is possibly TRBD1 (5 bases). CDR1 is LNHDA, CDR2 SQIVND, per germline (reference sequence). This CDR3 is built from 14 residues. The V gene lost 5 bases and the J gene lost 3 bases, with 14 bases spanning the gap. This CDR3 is CASSQSLQGYEQYF. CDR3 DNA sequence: TGTGCCAGTAGTCAAAGCCTTCAGGGCTACGAGCAGTACTTC.

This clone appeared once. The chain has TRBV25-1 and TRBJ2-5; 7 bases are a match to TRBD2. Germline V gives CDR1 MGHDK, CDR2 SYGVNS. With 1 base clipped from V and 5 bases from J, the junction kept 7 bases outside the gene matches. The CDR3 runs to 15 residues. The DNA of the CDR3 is TGTGCCAGCAGTGAATCGGCGGGAGTGTGGGAGACCCAGTACTTC. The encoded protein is CASSESAGVWETQYF.

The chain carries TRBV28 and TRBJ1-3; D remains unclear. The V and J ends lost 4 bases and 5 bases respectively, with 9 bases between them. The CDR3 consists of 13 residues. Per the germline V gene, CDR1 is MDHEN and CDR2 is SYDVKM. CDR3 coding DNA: TGTGCCAGCAGTTCGAAAGCGAGAAACACCATATATTTT. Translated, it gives CASSSKARNTIYF.

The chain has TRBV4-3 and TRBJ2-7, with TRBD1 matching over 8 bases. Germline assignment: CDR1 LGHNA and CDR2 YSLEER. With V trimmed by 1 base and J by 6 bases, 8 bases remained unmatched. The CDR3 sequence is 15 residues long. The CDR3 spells CASSQVETGDTEQYF. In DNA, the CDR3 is TGCGCCAGCAGCCAAGTTGAGACAGGGGATACCGAGCAGTACTTC.

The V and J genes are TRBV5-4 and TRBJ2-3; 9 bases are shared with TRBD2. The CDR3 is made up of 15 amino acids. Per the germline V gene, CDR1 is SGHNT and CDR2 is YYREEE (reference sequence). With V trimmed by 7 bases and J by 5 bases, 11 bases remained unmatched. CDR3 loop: CASSQGGRAGDTQYF. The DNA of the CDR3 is TGTGCCAGCTCTCAGGGCGGGAGGGCAGGAGATACGCAGTATTTT.

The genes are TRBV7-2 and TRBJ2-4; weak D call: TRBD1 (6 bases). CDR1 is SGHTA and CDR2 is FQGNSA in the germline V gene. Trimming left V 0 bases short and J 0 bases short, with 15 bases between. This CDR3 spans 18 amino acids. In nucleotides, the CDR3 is TGTGCCAGCAGCTTAGCGTCCAGGGGCCCTTTAGCCAAAAACATTCAGTACTTC. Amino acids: CASSLASRGPLAKNIQYF.

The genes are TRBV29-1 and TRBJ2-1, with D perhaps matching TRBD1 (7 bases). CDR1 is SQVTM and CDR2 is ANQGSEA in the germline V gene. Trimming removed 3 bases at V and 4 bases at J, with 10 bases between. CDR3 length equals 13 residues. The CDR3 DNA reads TGCAGCGTTGAGGCAGGGGGGTACAATGAGCAGTTCTTC. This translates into CSVEAGGYNEQFF.

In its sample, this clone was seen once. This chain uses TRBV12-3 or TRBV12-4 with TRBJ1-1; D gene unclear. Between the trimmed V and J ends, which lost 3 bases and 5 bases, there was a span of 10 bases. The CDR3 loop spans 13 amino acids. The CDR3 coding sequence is TGTGCCAGCAGTTTCGCCAGATCGACTGAAGCTTTCTTT. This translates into CASSFARSTEAFF.

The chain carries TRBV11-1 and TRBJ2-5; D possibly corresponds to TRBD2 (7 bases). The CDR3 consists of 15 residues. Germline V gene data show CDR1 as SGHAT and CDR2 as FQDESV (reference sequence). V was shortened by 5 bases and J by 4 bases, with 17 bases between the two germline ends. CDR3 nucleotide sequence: TGTGCCAGCAGCCACGAACAGGGAGGGGCAGAGACCCAGTACTTC. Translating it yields CASSHEQGGAETQYF.

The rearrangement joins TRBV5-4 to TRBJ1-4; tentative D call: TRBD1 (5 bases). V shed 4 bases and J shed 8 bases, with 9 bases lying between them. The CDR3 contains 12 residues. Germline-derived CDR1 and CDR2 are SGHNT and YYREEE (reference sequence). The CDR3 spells CASSDRGEKLFF. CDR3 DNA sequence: TGTGCCAGCAGCGACAGAGGAGAAAAACTGTTTTTT.

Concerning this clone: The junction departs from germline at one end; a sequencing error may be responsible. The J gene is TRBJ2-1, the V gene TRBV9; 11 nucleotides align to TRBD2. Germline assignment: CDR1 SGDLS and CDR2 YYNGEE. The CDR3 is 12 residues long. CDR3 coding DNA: TGTGCCAGCAGCGCCACTAGCGGGAGAATCATCTTC. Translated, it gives CASSATSGRIIF. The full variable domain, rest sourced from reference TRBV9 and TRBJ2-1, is DSGVTQTPKHLITATGQRVTLRCSPRSGDLSVYWYQQSLDQGLQFLIQYYNGEERAKGNILERFSAQQFPDLHSELNLSSLELGDSALYFCASSATSGRIIFGPGTRLTVL.

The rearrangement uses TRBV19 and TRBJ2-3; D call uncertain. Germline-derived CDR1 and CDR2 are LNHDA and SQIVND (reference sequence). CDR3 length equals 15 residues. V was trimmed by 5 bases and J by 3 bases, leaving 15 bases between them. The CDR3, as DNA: TGTGCCAGTAGTGTGGCTAGAGAGATTACAGATACGCAGTATTTT. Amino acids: CASSVAREITDTQYF.